This T cell receptor beta chain derives from a study of T cells after yellow fever vaccination. Study-wide results and caveats: At 95% to 98% for CD4 and 88% for CD8, most primary-vaccination clones showed up again after the booster.

This clonotype has more than one count but fewer than ten. The antigen is not known. From the 5' RACE reads, TCRdb called clonotypes with MiXCR, one entry per CDR3 protein. In the table there are about 340,000 distinct CDR3 sequences, roughly 4.3% of which are singletons. Germline lookup yields CDR1 SGHDT and CDR2 YYEEEE. This CDR3 spans 13 amino acids. V dropped 1 base and J dropped 9 bases, with 11 bases sitting between them. This specimen was PBMCs, taken 5 days after the yellow fever booster vaccination. The chain carries TRBV5-6 and TRBJ2-1, with no clear D. The TCR was taken from a young man who received the YFV17D yellow fever vaccine. CDR3 in amino acids: CASSLIYVGEQFF. Here the CDR3 DNA reads TGTGCCAGCAGCTTGATATATGTCGGTGAGCAGTTCTTC. Supplemented by reference TRBV5-6 and TRBJ2-1, the full variable domain reads DAGVTQSPTHLIKTRGQQVTLRCSPKSGHDTVSWYQQALGQGPQFIFQYYEEEERQRGNFPDRFSGHQFPNYSSELNVNALLLGDSALYLCASSLIYVGEQFFGPGTRLTVL.